This T cell receptor beta chain was observed in a study of PD-1 blockade in classical Hodgkin lymphoma. Germline V gene lookup returns CDR1 LNHNV and CDR2 YYDKDF (reference sequence). The CDR3 is made up of 15 amino acids. V lost 0 bases and J 8 bases, leaving 13 bases between the germline ends. This clone was found a few times. All trial patients relapsed after autologous stem cell transplantation. Data came from immunoSEQ multiplex PCR; TCRdb stores just in-frame clones and leaves some out. The sample carries 37,000 or so clones, 85% to 90% recorded once. This receptor was obtained from a human donor with classical Hodgkin lymphoma. This chain uses TRBV15 with TRBJ2-2; no reliable D call. The input for sequencing was peripheral blood mononuclear cells (PBMCs), taken before the second cycle of nivolumab. DNA of the CDR3: TGTGCCACCAGCAGAGATTTCCGGGTCGGAGGGGAGCTGTTTTTT. Residues: CATSRDFRVGGELFF.